The entry that follows covers one TCR beta chain sequence. Its target is unknown. It was with 60 Vbeta and 13 Jbeta primers that the PCR ran. In the original workflow: Unique TCR beta chains numbered approximately 80 million in a later analysis, with approximately 10 million shared. Sequencing was performed with immunoSEQ multiplex PCR; in TCRdb, only in-frame clones are kept and a portion is missing. Clone size and the V and J calls come from that table; the DNA yielded D and trimming. This table has over 150,000 clones, 77% appearing once. This specimen comes from a study of cytomegalovirus exposure and HLA in healthy donors. Germline V gene data show CDR1 as SGHAT and CDR2 as FQNNGV. V shed 2 bases and J shed 0 bases, with 12 bases lying between them. This CDR3 spans 16 amino acids. Broader study findings: Sequencing had likely introduced a cluster of highly shared sequence variants as an artifact.

This clonotype originated in a woman in her 30s in good health and CMV-seropositive. The material sequenced was PBMCs. V gene TRBV11-2 combines with J gene TRBJ2-3, with D possibly matching TRBD2 (6 bases). CDR3 bases: TGTGCCAGCAGCTTACTCGGCGGGATAAGCACAGATACGCAGTATTTT. It encodes CASSLLGGISTDTQYF.